This TCR beta chain was captured by sequencing in a study of blood T cell repertoires in COVID-19. Background on the study: PBMCs, B-cell-depleted T cells, or T cells were the source of the cDNA or gDNA that made up the material.

This clone turned up a few times. As processed by the authors: Reference gene primer amplification in the assay estimated nucleated cell counts. TCRdb's table, derived via immunoSEQ multiplex PCR, lists solely in-frame clones and lacks some. The V and J calls and clone size were taken over from that table, and D and trimming were inferred from the DNA. The sample has 55,000 to 85,000 clones; 70% to 85% are singletons. The TCR was taken from a woman between 65 and 79 years old with acute or convalescent COVID-19. Source material: peripheral blood.

The CDR3 DNA is TGTGCCAGCAGCGTAACAGGGATGGGTTCCTATAATTCACCCCTCCACTTT. Translated: CASSVTGMGSYNSPLHF. This sequence joins TRBV5-4 and TRBJ1-6, with D perhaps TRBD1 (6 bases). The CDR3 length is 17 residues. V lost 4 bases and J 1 base, leaving 15 bases between the germline ends. Germline assignment: CDR1 SGHNT and CDR2 YYREEE (reference sequence).